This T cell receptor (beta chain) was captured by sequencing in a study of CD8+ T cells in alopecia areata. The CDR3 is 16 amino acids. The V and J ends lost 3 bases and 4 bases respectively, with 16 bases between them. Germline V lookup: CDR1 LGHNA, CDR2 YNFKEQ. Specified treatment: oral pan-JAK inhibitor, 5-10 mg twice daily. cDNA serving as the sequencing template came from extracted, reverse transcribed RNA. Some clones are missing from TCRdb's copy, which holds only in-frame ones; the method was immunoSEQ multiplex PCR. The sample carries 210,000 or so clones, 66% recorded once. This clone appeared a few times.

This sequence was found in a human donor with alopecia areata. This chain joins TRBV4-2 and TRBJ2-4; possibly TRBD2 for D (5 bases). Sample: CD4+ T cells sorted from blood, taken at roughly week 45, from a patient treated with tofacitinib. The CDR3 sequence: CASSHSWESGKNIQYF. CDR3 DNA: TGTGCCAGCAGCCACTCATGGGAGAGTGGAAAAAACATTCAGTACTTC.